Each of the 17 T cell receptor beta chains below was sequenced from the same sample in a study of identical twins. TCRdb used MiXCR to reprocess the 5' RACE reads, holding one entry per CDR3 protein. The sample lists some 1,600,000 distinct CDR3 sequences, more than 30% occurring once. Sequencing was carried out using cord blood. The receptor set was obtained from a newborn girl in good health.

This chain connects TRBV20-1 to TRBJ1-2, with D perhaps TRBD1 (6 bases). V lost 6 bases and J lost 6, with 20 bases in between. Germline V CDR1 and CDR2: DFQATT, SNEGSKA (reference sequence). There are 14 residues in the CDR3. CDR3 residues: CSALRQEGMNGYTF. The CDR3 DNA is TGCAGTGCCCTGCGACAGGAGGGGATGAATGGCTACACCTTC.

This clonotype turned up a few times. This chain links TRBV15 with TRBJ2-1; TRBD2 matches 7 bases. V shed 0 bases, J shed 3 bases, and the junction held 5 bases outside the gene matches. Germline CDR1 reads LNHNV; CDR2 reads YYDKDF (reference sequence). The CDR3 extends over 16 amino acids. CDR3 bases: TGTGCCACCAGCAGAGATAGGGACTACCACTACAATGAGCAGTTCTTC. Translated, it gives CATSRDRDYHYNEQFF.

The rearrangement uses TRBV12-3 or TRBV12-4 and TRBJ1-5, with a tentative D call TRBD1 (5 bases). The CDR3 runs 16 residues. Trimming took 1 base from V and 0 from J, leaving 10 bases between them. CDR3 region: CASSLGGPNSNQPQHF. Written as DNA, the CDR3 is TGTGCCAGCAGTTTAGGGGGCCCGAATAGCAATCAGCCCCAGCATTTT.

The chain employs TRBV5-1 and TRBJ2-2; D is unclear. The CDR3 consists of 13 residues. Per the germline V gene, CDR1 is SGHRS and CDR2 is YFSETQ. Trimming left V 0 bases short and J 5 bases short, with 5 bases between. CDR3 residues: CASSLEPTGELFF. The CDR3 DNA reads TGCGCCAGCAGCTTGGAGCCGACCGGGGAGCTGTTTTTT.

This rearrangement joins TRBV4-1 to TRBJ2-5; 9 positions match TRBD1. With 1 base clipped from V and 4 bases from J, the junction kept 7 bases outside the gene matches. CDR1 and CDR2 (germline): MGHRA, YSYEKL. The CDR3 runs 16 residues. The CDR3 here is CASSQGAGQGGETQYF. The DNA of the CDR3 is TGCGCCAGCAGCCAAGGGGCGGGACAGGGAGGAGAGACCCAGTACTTC.

This clonotype was recorded many times. This chain connects TRBV12-3 or TRBV12-4 to TRBJ2-4, with D tentatively TRBD1 (5 bases). The CDR3 contains 14 residues. With 3 bases removed from V and 5 bases from J, the gap between germline ends came to 11 bases. The CDR3 nucleotides read TGTGCCAGCAGTTTTGGGGCCACGCAAAACATTCAGTACTTC. The encoded protein is CASSFGATQNIQYF.

This clonotype appeared many times. The chain uses TRBV21-1 and TRBJ2-4; the table calls TRBD1, which could not be checked here. TRBV21-1 is a recognized pseudogene. This CDR3 contains 19 residues. The DNA for the CDR3 is TGTGCCAGCAGCGCGGCTTGGGTCACCCCCGCGGGTCACAAAAACATTCAGTACTTC. Translated: CASSAAWVTPAGHKNIQYF.

The gene calls are TRBV7-2 and TRBJ2-7; D is uncertain. Germline loops: CDR1 SGHTA, CDR2 FQGNSA. With 0 bases removed from V and 0 bases from J, the gap between germline ends came to 12 bases. This CDR3 has 16 residues. The CDR3 bases are TGTGCCAGCAGCTTAGCGAGGTCACTGCGCTCCTACGAGCAGTACTTC. Encoded protein: CASSLARSLRSYEQYF.

The gene calls are TRBV11-2 and TRBJ1-1, with a weak D call TRBD1 (5 bases). Trimming removed 0 bases at V and 0 bases at J, with 14 bases between. The CDR3 length is 17 residues. The germline V gene has CDR1 SGHAT and CDR2 FQNNGV. The CDR3 nucleotides read TGTGCCAGCAGCTTAGATGGTGGGGGGATAATGAACACTGAAGCTTTCTTT. This encodes CASSLDGGGIMNTEAFF.

This chain joins TRBV27 and TRBJ1-2; no firm D call. This CDR3 has 16 residues. The germline gives CDR1 MNHEY, CDR2 SMNVEV (reference sequence). Trimming removed 3 bases at V and 0 bases at J, with 14 bases between. The CDR3 loop is CASSFILGSSNYGYTF. The CDR3 DNA reads TGTGCCAGCAGTTTCATCCTAGGGTCTTCTAACTATGGCTACACCTTC.

The chain employs TRBV6-5 and TRBJ2-1; D uncertain. V dropped 2 bases and J dropped 0 bases, with 8 bases sitting between them. CDR1 and CDR2 from the germline V gene are MNHEY and SVGAGI. The CDR3 runs to 15 residues. CDR3 sequence: CASSYGESSYNEQFF. In DNA, the CDR3 is TGTGCCAGCAGTTACGGCGAAAGCTCCTACAATGAGCAGTTCTTC.

This clonotype has at least ten counts. The chain is built from TRBV29-1 and TRBJ1-2, with TRBD1 identical over 7 bases. With 4 bases clipped from V and 4 bases from J, the junction kept 3 bases outside the gene matches. Germline-derived CDR1 and CDR2 are SQVTM and ANQGSEA. The length of the CDR3 is 12 residues. The chain's CDR3 is CSVGDRLYGYTF. In DNA form, the CDR3 reads TGCAGCGTTGGGGACAGACTCTATGGCTACACCTTC.

J is TRBJ2-7 and V is TRBV12-3 or TRBV12-4; TRBD2 aligns across 16 bases. The length of the CDR3 is 18 residues. V was clipped by 6 bases and J by 7 bases; unmatched bases: 15. CDR3 nucleotide sequence: TGTGCCAGCAGCGCCACATTGGGACTAGCGGGAGGGCTCAATGAGCAGTACTTC. Its protein is CASSATLGLAGGLNEQYF.

The chain carries TRBV28 and TRBJ1-5, with D possibly being TRBD1 (6 bases). V dropped 6 bases and J dropped 7 bases, with 16 bases sitting between them. Germline V gene lookup returns CDR1 MDHEN and CDR2 SYDVKM. The CDR3 consists of 14 residues. The CDR3 region has the DNA TGTGCCAGCAGGCACAGGGAATTGGGCCAGCCCCAGCATTTT. Residues: CASRHRELGQPQHF. Together with reference TRBV28 and TRBJ1-5, the CDR3 gives the full variable domain: DVKVTQSSRYLVKRTGEKVFLECVQDMDHENMFWYRQDPGLGLRLIYFSYDVKMKEKGDIPEGYSVSREKKERFSLILESASTNQTSMYLCASRHRELGQPQHFGDGTRLSIL.

The genes are TRBV10-3 and TRBJ2-1; 7 bases fit TRBD2. Germline CDR1 reads ENHRY; CDR2 reads SYGVKD. CDR3 length: 13 residues. The junction had 6 bases not matched to a gene; V was cut back by 8 bases and J by 5 bases. In DNA form, the CDR3 reads TGTGCCATCGGACTAGTCGGGGACAATGAGCAGTTCTTC. This encodes CAIGLVGDNEQFF.

The chain recombines TRBV5-6 with TRBJ1-2; 7 bases match TRBD1. J gave up 2 bases and V 4 bases, and 8 bases lay outside the gene matches. Germline V CDR1 and CDR2: SGHDT, YYEEEE. The CDR3 loop spans 15 amino acids. Here the CDR3 DNA reads TGTGCCAGCAGCACGGGGACAGTCCCAAACTATGGCTACACCTTC. Encoded protein: CASSTGTVPNYGYTF. The whole variable domain, filled in from reference TRBV5-6 and TRBJ1-2, reads DAGVTQSPTHLIKTRGQQVTLRCSPKSGHDTVSWYQQALGQGPQFIFQYYEEEERQRGNFPDRFSGHQFPNYSSELNVNALLLGDSALYLCASSTGTVPNYGYTFGSGTRLTVV.

In DNA form, the CDR3 reads TGTGCCAGCGTGGGCACCGGGGAGCTGTTTTTT. Its protein product is CASVGTGELFF. The V call is TRBV12-3 or TRBV12-4, the J call TRBJ2-2; D unclear. Trimming took 8 bases from V and 4 from J, leaving 5 bases between them. The CDR3 spans 11 residues.